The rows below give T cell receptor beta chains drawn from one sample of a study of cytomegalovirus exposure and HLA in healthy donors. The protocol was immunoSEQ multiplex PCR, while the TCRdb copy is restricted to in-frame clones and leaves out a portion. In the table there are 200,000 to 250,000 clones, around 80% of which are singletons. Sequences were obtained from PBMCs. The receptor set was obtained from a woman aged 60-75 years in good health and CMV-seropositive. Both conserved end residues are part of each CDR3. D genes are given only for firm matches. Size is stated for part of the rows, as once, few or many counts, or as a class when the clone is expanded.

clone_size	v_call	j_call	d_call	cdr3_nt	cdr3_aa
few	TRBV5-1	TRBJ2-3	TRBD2	TGCGCCAGCAGCTTGGGTTCTAGCGGGGGGGCCGCAGATACGCAGTATTTT	CASSLGSSGGAADTQYF
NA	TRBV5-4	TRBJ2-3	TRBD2	TGTGCCAGCAGCTTACCGGGACTAGCGATTTCAGATACGCAGTATTTT	CASSLPGLAISDTQYF
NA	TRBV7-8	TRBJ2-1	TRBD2	TGTGCCAGCAGCTTAGTTTGGACTAGCGGGGGATCCTACAATGAGCAGTTCTTC	CASSLVWTSGGSYNEQFF
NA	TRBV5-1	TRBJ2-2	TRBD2	TGCGCCAGCAGCCCGCTAGCGGGCCTAAACACCGGGGAGCTGTTTTTT	CASSPLAGLNTGELFF
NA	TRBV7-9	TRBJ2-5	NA	TGTGCCAGCAGCTTCCGGTCAGGGGTAGAGACCCAGTACTTC	CASSFRSGVETQYF
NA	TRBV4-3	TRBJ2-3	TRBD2	TGCGCCAGCAGCCAACTAGCGGGGGGGCCGACAGATACGCAGTATTTT	CASSQLAGGPTDTQYF
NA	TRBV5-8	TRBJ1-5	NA	TGTGCCAGCAGCTTGGCGGTGGGGGGTCAGCCCCAGCATTTT	CASSLAVGGQPQHF
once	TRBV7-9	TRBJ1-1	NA	TGTGCCAGCAGCTTAATCGCGGAAGCTTTCTTT	CASSLIAEAFF
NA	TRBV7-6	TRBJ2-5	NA	TGTGCCAGCAGCTTAATGAGCGGTGAACAAGAGACCCAGTACTTC	CASSLMSGEQETQYF
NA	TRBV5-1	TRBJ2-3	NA	TGCGCCAGCAGCTTAGCGTCTCGCACAGATACGCAGTATTTT	CASSLASRTDTQYF
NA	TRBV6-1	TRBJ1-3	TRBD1	TGTGCCAGCAATGACAGGGGGGGAAACACCATATATTTT	CASNDRGGNTIYF
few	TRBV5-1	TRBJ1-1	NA	TGCGCCAGCAGTCGCCAGGGGCGGAACACTGAAGCTTTCTTT	CASSRQGRNTEAFF
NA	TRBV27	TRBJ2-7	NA	TGTGCCAGCAGTCCGACAGGCGATTCCTACGAGCAGTACTTC	CASSPTGDSYEQYF
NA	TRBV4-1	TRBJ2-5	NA	TGCGCCAGCAGCGCAGGGGATGGGGGCCAAGAGACCCAGTACTTC	CASSAGDGGQETQYF
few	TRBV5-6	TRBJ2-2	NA	TGTGCCAGCAGCTTCAGGGGCCTCACCACCGGGGAGCTGTTTTTT	CASSFRGLTTGELFF
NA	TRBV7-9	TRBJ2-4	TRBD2	TGTGCCAGCAGCTTTGGGACTAGCGGGAACCACATTCAGTACTTC	CASSFGTSGNHIQYF
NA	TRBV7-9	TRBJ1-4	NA	TGTGCCAGCAGCTTAGCGGTGGGCAGGCCTAATGAAAAACTGTTTTTT	CASSLAVGRPNEKLFF
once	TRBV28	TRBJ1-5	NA	TGTGCCAGCAGTCGGGAGGGTGGCAATCAGCCCCAGCATTTT	CASSREGGNQPQHF
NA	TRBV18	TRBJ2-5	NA	TGTGCCAGCTCGTCAGGCGCAGCAGCCCAAGAGACCCAGTACTTC	CASSSGAAAQETQYF
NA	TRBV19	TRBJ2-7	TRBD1	TGTGCCAGTACCCCGGGACAGGGGTTTCCCTACGAGCAGTACTTC	CASTPGQGFPYEQYF
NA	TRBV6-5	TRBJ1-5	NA	TGTGCCAGCAGTTACGCAGGAATTACCGATCAGCCCCAGCATTTT	CASSYAGITDQPQHF
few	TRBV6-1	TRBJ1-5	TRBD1	TGTGCCATTAGGACAGGGTGGAGCAATCAGCCCCAGCATTTT	CAIRTGWSNQPQHF
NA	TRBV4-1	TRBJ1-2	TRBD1	TGCGCCAGCAGCCAAGGTCGAGGACAGGGGAGTGGCTACACCTTC	CASSQGRGQGSGYTF
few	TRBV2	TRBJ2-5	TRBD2	TGTGCCAGCAGTGGCTTGGGACTAGCGGGAGTTCAAGAGACCCAGTACTTC	CASSGLGLAGVQETQYF
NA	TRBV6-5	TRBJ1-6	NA	TGTGCCAGCAGTTACAAGGGGGATGATTCACCCCTCCACTTT	CASSYKGDDSPLHF
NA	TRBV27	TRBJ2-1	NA	TGTGCCAGCAGTTTAGGCTCCGCGGGTTCGGATGAGCAGTTCTTC	CASSLGSAGSDEQFF
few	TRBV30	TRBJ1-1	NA	TGTGCCTGGAGTGTACAAGGAGGGGTCATGAACACTGAAGCTTTCTTT	CAWSVQGGVMNTEAFF
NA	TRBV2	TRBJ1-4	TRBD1	TGTGCCAGCGGACAACAGGGGGCGGCTGAAAAACTGTTTTTT	CASGQQGAAEKLFF
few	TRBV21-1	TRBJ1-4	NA	TGTGCCAGCAGCAAAAGGGACAGGGCCCCCTTAGTTGAAAAACTGTTTTTT	CASSKRDRAPLVEKLFF
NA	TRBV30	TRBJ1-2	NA	TGTGCCTGGACTAAACGCCGGTATGGCTACACCTTC	CAWTKRRYGYTF
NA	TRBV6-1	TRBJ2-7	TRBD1	TGTGCCAGCACTCCGGGACAGGGTCCCTACGAGCAGTACTTC	CASTPGQGPYEQYF
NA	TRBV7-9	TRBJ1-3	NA	TGTGCCAGCAGCCACAGGACAGACTCTGGAAACACCATATATTTT	CASSHRTDSGNTIYF
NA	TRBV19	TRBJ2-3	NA	TGTGCCAGTAGTCCTCCGAGGGGTGGAGGGGACCTCACAGATACGCAGTATTTT	CASSPPRGGGDLTDTQYF
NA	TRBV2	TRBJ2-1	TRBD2	TGTGCCAGCAGTCCGCGGGGGACTAGCGGGATTGAGCAGTTCTTC	CASSPRGTSGIEQFF
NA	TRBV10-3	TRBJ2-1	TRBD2	TGTGCCACCGAGCGGGGCAGGAATTACAATGAGCAGTTCTTC	CATERGRNYNEQFF
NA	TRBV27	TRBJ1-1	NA	TGTGCCAGCAGTTTACACTCCACGCAGGGGAGAATCACTGAAGCTTTCTTT	CASSLHSTQGRITEAFF
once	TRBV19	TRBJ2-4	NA	TGTGCCAGTAGTTTAAGGGTCAACAGGGCTAACATTCAGTACTTC	CASSLRVNRANIQYF
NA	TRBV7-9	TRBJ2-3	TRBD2	TGTGCCAGCAGCTCTCGGCTGGGACCCCCCGGGGGGTCAGATACGCAGTATTTT	CASSSRLGPPGGSDTQYF
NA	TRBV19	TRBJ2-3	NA	TGTGCCAGTACCGAGGGAAACACAGATACGCAGTATTTT	CASTEGNTDTQYF
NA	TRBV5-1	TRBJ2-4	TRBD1	TGCGCCAGCAGCTTGGGGACAGGGTCCAAAAACATTCAGTACTTC	CASSLGTGSKNIQYF
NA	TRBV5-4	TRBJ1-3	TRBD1	TGTGCCAGCAGCTTACAGGGGGGGACGGGAAACACCATATATTTT	CASSLQGGTGNTIYF
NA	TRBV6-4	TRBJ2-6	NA	TGTGCCAGTTCTAGCTCTGGGGCCAACGTCCTGACTTTC	CASSSSGANVLTF
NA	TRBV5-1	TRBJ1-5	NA	TGCGCCAGCAGCCTGGACAGTTCTAGCAATCAGCCCCAGCATTTT	CASSLDSSSNQPQHF
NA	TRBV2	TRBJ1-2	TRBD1	TGTGCCAGCAGCAAGACAGGGGAAGAAGGCTACACCTTC	CASSKTGEEGYTF
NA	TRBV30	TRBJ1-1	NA	TGTGCCTGGAGTGTACTAGCTACCAACACTGAAGCTTTCTTT	CAWSVLATNTEAFF
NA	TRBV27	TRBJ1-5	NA	TGTGCCAGCAGTCCCTTGCAGACCCTAGACAATCAGCCCCAGCATTTT	CASSPLQTLDNQPQHF
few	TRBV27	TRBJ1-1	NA	TGTGCCAGCAGTTTGTTTCAGGGTTGGAACACTGAAGCTTTCTTT	CASSLFQGWNTEAFF
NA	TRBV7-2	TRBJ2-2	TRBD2	TGTGCCAGCAGCTTAGCCGCGAACGGGGGGGCGAACACCGGGGAGCTGTTTTTT	CASSLAANGGANTGELFF
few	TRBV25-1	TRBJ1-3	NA	TGTGCCAGCAGTACAACCGGAAACACCATATATTTT	CASSTTGNTIYF
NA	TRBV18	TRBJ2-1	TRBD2	TGTGCCAGCTCACCGCCTATGACTAGCGGGGATGAGCAGTTCTTC	CASSPPMTSGDEQFF
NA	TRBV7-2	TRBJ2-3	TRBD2	TGTGCCAGCCGTCGGGGGGGGACCATTAGCACAGATACGCAGTATTTT	CASRRGGTISTDTQYF
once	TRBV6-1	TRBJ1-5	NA	TGTGCCAGCAGTGAAGCAGTGGCCTCCCAGCATTTT	CASSEAVASQHF
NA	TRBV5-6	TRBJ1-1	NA	TGTGCCAGCAGTTTGGGGTCCAGGGGCCTGATGAACACTGAAGCTTTCTTT	CASSLGSRGLMNTEAFF
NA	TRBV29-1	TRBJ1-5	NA	TGCAGCGTTGAAGCAGGGGAAGGTCAGCCCCAGCATTTT	CSVEAGEGQPQHF
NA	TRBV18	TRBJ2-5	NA	TGTGCCAGCTCACCACGGACGGCTCGGGGTCTGGAGACCCAGTACTTC	CASSPRTARGLETQYF
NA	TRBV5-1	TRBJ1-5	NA	TGCGCCAGCAGCTTGGGTGAGATCGGCGGGGCCGGTCAGCCCCAGCATTTT	CASSLGEIGGAGQPQHF
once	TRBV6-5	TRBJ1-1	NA	TGTGCCAGCAGTTACACGGGGGATATCACTGAAGCTTTCTTT	CASSYTGDITEAFF
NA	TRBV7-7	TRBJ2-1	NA	TGTGCCAGCAGCTTAGGTCCCGATCCGCGGCAAGAATACAATGAGCAGTTCTTC	CASSLGPDPRQEYNEQFF
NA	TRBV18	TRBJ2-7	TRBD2	TGTGCCAGCTCACTACTAGCAGGGAGGGACGAGCAGTACTTC	CASSLLAGRDEQYF
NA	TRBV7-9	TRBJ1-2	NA	TGTGCCAGCAGCTTAGGCGGGGGGGAAAACTATGGCTACACCTTC	CASSLGGGENYGYTF